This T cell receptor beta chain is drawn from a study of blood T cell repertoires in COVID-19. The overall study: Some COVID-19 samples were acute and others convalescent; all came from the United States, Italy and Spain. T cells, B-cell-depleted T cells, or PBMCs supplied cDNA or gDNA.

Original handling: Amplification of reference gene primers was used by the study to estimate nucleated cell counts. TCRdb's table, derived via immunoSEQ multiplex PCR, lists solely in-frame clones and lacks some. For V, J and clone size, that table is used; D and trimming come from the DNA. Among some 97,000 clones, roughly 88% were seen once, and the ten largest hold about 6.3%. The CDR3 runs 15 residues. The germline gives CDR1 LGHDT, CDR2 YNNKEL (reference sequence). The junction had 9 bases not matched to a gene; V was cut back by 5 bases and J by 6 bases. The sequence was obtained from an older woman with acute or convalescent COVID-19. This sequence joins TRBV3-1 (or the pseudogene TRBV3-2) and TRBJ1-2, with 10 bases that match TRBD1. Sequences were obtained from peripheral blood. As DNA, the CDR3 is TGTGCCAGCAGCTCTAGGACAGGGGGAATCGATGGCTACACCTTC. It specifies CASSSRTGGIDGYTF.